Below, 6 T cell receptor beta chains from the same sample are listed, as sequenced in a study of tumor-infiltrating lymphocytes in primary liver carcinoma. Scientists recovered RNA and DNA together from roughly 21-30 mg of unsorted bulk tissue. The input was 450 to 550 ng total RNA; TCR beta cDNA was made from it with a constant-region primer. Each TCR beta library was derived from three nested multiplex PCR rounds that employed slightly modified ARM-PCR. The first two PCR rounds, roughly 11 cycles each, used TRBV1-TRBV30 forward primers and a C-beta reverse primer. Using its own MiXCR run on the multiplex PCR reads, TCRdb lists one record per CDR3 protein. The sample shows tens of thousands of distinct CDR3 sequences, roughly 74% of them seen only once. The sequencing sample was made of tumor-adjacent normal liver tissue. Receptors originate from a woman in her twenties or thirties with primary liver carcinoma and hepatitis B virus infection.

The chain uses TRBV4-3 and TRBJ2-1; no clear D. The CDR3 loop spans 17 amino acids. V was clipped by 0 bases and J by 3 bases, with 15 bases between them. Germline V gene lookup returns CDR1 LGHNA and CDR2 YSLEER. DNA of the CDR3: TGCGCCAGCAGCCAAGAAAGTACTATCGTGTTCTACAATGAGCAGTTCTTC. Protein product: CASSQESTIVFYNEQFF.

About this clonotype itself: This is likely a read error, given that the CDR3 carries no conserved phenylalanine or tryptophan at its end. The rearrangement uses TRBV6-5 and TRBJ2-1; TRBD2 matches 8 bases. Germline trimming cut 0 bases from V and 6 bases from J; bases unmatched to any gene: 16. Germline lookup yields CDR1 MNHEY and CDR2 SVGAGI. The CDR3 extends over 19 amino acids. The CDR3 DNA reads as TGTGCCAGCAGTTACTCGGGCGACAGGACTAGCACAGTGTGCAATGAGCAGTTCGTC. Its translation is CASSYSGDRTSTVCNEQFV.

This clonotype has at least ten counts. The rearrangement joins TRBV6-2 or TRBV6-3 to TRBJ2-7, with 10 bases identical to TRBD2. The length of the CDR3 is 14 residues. Germline CDR1 and CDR2: MNHEY and SVGEGT. V lost 5 bases, J lost 9 bases, and 10 bases stayed unmatched. DNA for the CDR3: TGTGCCAGCAGTGCAGCGGGAGGGTACCCCCGGCAGTACTTC. Its protein is CASSAAGGYPRQYF.

In regard to this clonotype: The junction departs from germline at one end; a sequencing error may be responsible. The chain is built from TRBV4-3 and TRBJ1-3; no definite D call. The germline V gene encodes CDR1 LGHNA and CDR2 YSLEER. This CDR3 spans 16 amino acids. The CDR3, as DNA: TGCGCCAGCAGCCAAAAGGCAAACAGCTCTAGAAACACCATATATTTT. This codes for CASSQKANSSRNTIYF.

CDR3 in DNA: TGTGCCAGCAGTCCCGGTTCCGGCTTGTTTGCCGAAAACATTCAGTACTTC. Its translation is CASSPGSGLFAENIQYF. The chain uses TRBV6-5 and TRBJ2-4; D call uncertain. Deletions cut 5 bases from V and 5 bases from J, with 22 bases between. This CDR3 contains 17 residues. Germline CDR1 reads MNHEY; CDR2 reads SVGAGI.

A remark on this clonotype: An end of the junction differs from the germline gene, which may be a read error. The gene calls are TRBV7-8 and TRBJ2-3, with TRBD2 identical over 10 bases. This CDR3 contains 17 residues. Germline V gene lookup returns CDR1 SGHVS and CDR2 FQNEAQ. CDR3 bases: TGTACCAGCAGCTTAGAAGAGGCTAGCGGGAGCACATATACGCAGTATTTT. Translated: CTSSLEEASGSTYTQYF.